These 18 T cell receptor beta chains were all obtained from the same sample, sequenced in a study of OX40 agonist ivuxolimab in advanced cancers. Some clones are missing from TCRdb's copy, which holds only in-frame ones; the method was immunoSEQ multiplex PCR. The data hold fewer than 85,000 clones, with around four fifths observed a single time. The input for sequencing was CD4+ or CD8+ T cells sorted from blood, taken in a trial of the OX40 agonist ivuxolimab. These receptors came from an adult with an advanced solid tumor such as melanoma, head and neck, liver or kidney cancer.

This chain uses TRBV29-1 with TRBJ1-2; 11 nucleotides align to TRBD1. The V segment lost 7 bases and the J segment 6 bases; nucleotides outside the gene matches: 7. CDR3 length: 13 residues. Germline loops: CDR1 SQVTM, CDR2 ANQGSEA. The CDR3 is CSAWTGGEDGYTF. Here the CDR3 DNA reads TGCAGCGCATGGACAGGGGGCGAGGATGGCTACACCTTC.

DNA for the CDR3: TGTGCCAGCAGCTTATTGGTTGGCCGACAGGGGAACAATGAGCAGTTCTTC. This translates into CASSLLVGRQGNNEQFF. The rearrangement uses TRBV7-3 and TRBJ2-1; 8 bases map to TRBD1. This CDR3 has 17 residues. CDR1 is SGHTA, CDR2 FQGTGA, per germline. The V gene end was trimmed by 2 bases and the J gene end by 5 bases; junction bases not matched to a gene: 11.

The table lists this clone with a few counts. The chain recombines TRBV2 with TRBJ2-7, with no clear D. The germline V gene has CDR1 SNHLY and CDR2 FYNNEI. Between the trimmed V and J ends, which lost 4 bases and 0 bases, there was a span of 4 bases. The CDR3 is 12 residues long. The CDR3 nucleotides are TGTGCCAGCAGTGTGTCCTCCTACGAGCAGTACTTC. This sequence encodes CASSVSSYEQYF.

The chain employs TRBV29-1 and TRBJ2-2; D remains ambiguous. Looked up from germline, CDR1 is SQVTM and CDR2 is ANQGSEA. V gave up 7 bases and J gave up 0 bases, with 12 bases separating them. This CDR3 region has 14 residues. The CDR3 loop reads CSGTRTANTGELFF. The CDR3 nucleotides are TGCAGCGGCACGCGGACCGCGAACACCGGGGAGCTGTTTTTT.

As DNA, the CDR3 is TGTGCCAGCAGCTTTGGGGCTAGCACAGATACGCAGTATTTT. Amino acids: CASSFGASTDTQYF. V and J are TRBV7-3 and TRBJ2-3; a weak D match, TRBD1 (5 bases). Looked up from germline, CDR1 is SGHTA and CDR2 is FQGTGA. Trimming stripped 3 bases from V and 0 bases from J, with 7 bases between. The CDR3 is 14 residues long. The full variable domain, its missing parts supplied by reference TRBV7-3 and TRBJ2-3, is GAGVSQTPSNKVTEKGKYVELRCDPISGHTALYWYRQSLGQGPEFLIYFQGTGAADDSGLPNDRFFAVRPEGSVSTLKIQRTERGDSAVYLCASSFGASTDTQYFGPGTRLTVL.

The chain employs TRBV6-5 and TRBJ1-1; perhaps TRBD1 as D (5 bases). V gave up 4 bases and J gave up 4 bases, with 10 bases separating them. CDR1 MNHEY and CDR2 SVGAGI come from the germline V gene. CDR3 length: 13 residues. The CDR3 is CASSLGDTTEAFF. The CDR3 bases are TGTGCCAGCAGTTTAGGGGATACCACTGAAGCTTTCTTT.

V gene TRBV5-1 combines with J gene TRBJ2-7, with D perhaps matching TRBD1 (6 bases). V was cut by 1 base and J by 0 bases, with 8 bases left in between. In germline, CDR1 is SGHRS, CDR2 YFSETQ. CDR3 size: 14 residues. Here the CDR3 DNA reads TGCGCCAGCAGCTTGTTACAGGGCTCCTACGAGCAGTACTTC. This translates into CASSLLQGSYEQYF.

The V call is TRBV28, the J call TRBJ2-7; a weak D match, TRBD2 (5 bases). The length of the CDR3 is 13 residues. V was cut by 6 bases and J by 2 bases, with 11 bases left in between. Germline V gives CDR1 MDHEN, CDR2 SYDVKM. In DNA form, the CDR3 reads TGTGCCAGCAGCCGACTACCCACCTACGAGCAGTACTTC. It codes for CASSRLPTYEQYF.

The chain joins TRBV19 to TRBJ2-3; 7 bases are shared with TRBD1. This CDR3 is built from 15 residues. CDR1 is LNHDA, CDR2 SQIVND, per germline (reference sequence). Trimming took 5 bases from V and 3 from J; bases not matched to a gene: 8. CDR3 DNA sequence: TGTGCCAGTAGTCCCCGACAGGGTCGGACAGATACGCAGTATTTT. Its translation: CASSPRQGRTDTQYF.

The genes are TRBV5-5 and TRBJ2-7; the D gene could be TRBD1 or TRBD2 (6 bases each). V lost 4 bases and J lost 3, with 23 bases in between. Germline V lookup: CDR1 SGHKS, CDR2 YYEKEE (reference sequence). The CDR3 consists of 17 residues. The CDR3 DNA follows: TGTGCCAGCAGCCCTACTCCGACTCGGGGGCAGGGCTACGAGCAGTACTTC. Encoded protein: CASSPTPTRGQGYEQYF.

This chain joins TRBV27 and TRBJ2-1; 7 bases align to TRBD1. The CDR3 has 14 amino acids. With V trimmed by 3 bases and J by 3 bases, 2 bases remained unmatched. Per germline, CDR1 MNHEY and CDR2 SMNVEV (reference sequence). The CDR3 nucleotides are TGTGCCAGCAGTTTCAGGGGGAACTACAATGAGCAGTTCTTC. This codes for CASSFRGNYNEQFF.

The V call is TRBV7-2, the J call TRBJ2-3, with D uncertain. The CDR3 consists of 14 residues. The V end was cut by 3 bases, the J end by 2 bases, with 9 bases between. The V gene's germline CDR1 is SGHTA and CDR2 FQGNSA. CDR3 nucleotides: TGTGCCAGCAGCTTTAGCCTCCACACAGATACGCAGTATTTT. Its protein is CASSFSLHTDTQYF.

This clone was detected only once. The gene calls are TRBV7-6 and TRBJ1-3; unclear D gene. From germline, CDR1 is SGHVS and CDR2 FNYEAQ. The V end was cut by 5 bases, the J end by 0 bases, with 11 bases between. CDR3 size: 15 residues. This CDR3 is CASSRILSSGNTIYF. CDR3 nucleotide sequence: TGTGCCAGCAGCCGCATCCTAAGCTCTGGAAACACCATATATTTT.

In this sample, this clone turned up once. The CDR3 is CAISDPGLAGGYTGELFF. The DNA for the CDR3 is TGTGCCATCAGTGACCCGGGACTAGCGGGAGGCTACACCGGGGAGCTGTTTTTT. This chain joins TRBV10-3 and TRBJ2-2, with 15 bases that match TRBD2. The CDR3 is 18 residues long. Germline V gives CDR1 ENHRY, CDR2 SYGVKD. After removal of 3 bases from V and 3 bases from J, the junction contained 5 bases not matched to a gene.

This chain links TRBV5-8 with TRBJ2-2; TRBD2 matches 8 bases. Germline V gives CDR1 SGHTS, CDR2 YDEGEE. The CDR3 runs 17 residues. The ends lost 2 bases at V and 3 bases at J; junction bases unmatched: 9. The CDR3 reads CASSFPLSGGDTGELFF. CDR3 coding DNA: TGTGCCAGCAGCTTTCCACTCAGCGGGGGCGACACCGGGGAGCTGTTTTTT.

This chain links TRBV7-6 with TRBJ2-2; D could derive from TRBD1 or TRBD2 (7 bases each). The V gene lost 5 bases and the J gene lost 7 bases, with 20 bases spanning the gap. CDR3 length equals 16 residues. Looked up from germline, CDR1 is SGHVS and CDR2 is FNYEAQ. CDR3 residues: CASSPRLRGGGGELFF. For the CDR3, the DNA is TGTGCCAGCAGCCCCCGCCTCAGGGGGGGCGGCGGGGAGCTGTTTTTT.

This chain links TRBV14 with TRBJ2-3, with unresolved D. The CDR3 is made up of 13 amino acids. Germline CDR1 and CDR2: SGHDN and FVKESK. Trimming shortened V by 3 bases and J by 3 bases, and 7 bases separated the two germline ends. The CDR3 DNA reads TGTGCCAGCAGCCAGTTTGGGACAGATACGCAGTATTTT. Its protein product is CASSQFGTDTQYF.

V and J are TRBV19 and TRBJ1-1; D is uncertain. Per the germline V gene, CDR1 is LNHDA and CDR2 is SQIVND (reference sequence). Trimming removed 4 bases at V and 4 bases at J, with 4 bases between. CDR3 size: 11 residues. CDR3 sequence: CASSRTTEAFF. As DNA, the CDR3 is TGTGCCAGTAGTAGAACCACTGAAGCTTTCTTT.